A selection of T cell receptor beta chains follows, all from one sample in a study of T cell responses to AZD1222 COVID-19 vaccine. Produced via immunoSEQ multiplex PCR; TCRdb's table is partial and in-frame only. The profile covers 100,000 to 150,000 clones, with 80% to 90% appearing a single time and 1.5% to 2% taken by the ten largest. The specimen was peripheral blood, collected on day 0 of AZD1222 vaccination. All receptors derive from an adult in good health. Each CDR3 is given with its conserved first and last residue. D genes are given only for firm matches. Only some rows state a clone size, as once, few, many or a class for expanded clones.

TRBJ1-3 NA TRBV5-5 NA CASSLDRGNTIYF TGTGCCAGCAGCTTGGACAGGGGAAACACCATATATTTT
TRBJ2-1 TRBD2 TRBV14 NA CASSLWGTSGRANEQFF TGTGCCAGCAGTCTCTGGGGGACTAGCGGGAGAGCCAATGAGCAGTTCTTC
TRBJ2-5 NA TRBV30 NA CAWRGGGRETQYF TGTGCCTGGAGGGGAGGGGGAAGAGAGACCCAGTACTTC
TRBJ1-1 NA TRBV6-5 NA CASSYSQGKAFF TGTGCCAGCAGTTACTCCCAGGGTAAAGCTTTCTTT
TRBJ1-6 TRBD1 TRBV29-1 NA CSVAGGAGSPLHF TGCAGCGTGGCAGGGGGCGCGGGTTCACCCCTCCACTTT
TRBJ2-7 TRBD2 TRBV9 NA CASSVLTSGGEQYF TGTGCCAGCAGCGTGTTGACTAGCGGGGGAGAGCAGTACTTC
TRBJ1-5 NA TRBV30 NA CAWAVQGNQPQHF TGTGCCTGGGCGGTTCAGGGCAATCAGCCCCAGCATTTT
TRBJ1-6 NA TRBV5-4 NA CASSLRTALGPLHF TGTGCCAGCAGCTTGCGAACGGCTCTCGGGCCCCTCCACTTT
TRBJ1-2 NA TRBV30 NA CAWSRYYGYTF TGTGCCTGGAGTCGTTACTATGGCTACACCTTC
TRBJ2-1 TRBD2 TRBV5-6 NA CASRPAGGSYNEQFF TGTGCCAGCAGACCGGCGGGGGGTTCCTACAATGAGCAGTTCTTC
TRBJ1-1 NA TRBV12-3/TRBV12-4 NA CASSWREAEAFF TGTGCCAGCAGTTGGAGGGAGGCTGAAGCTTTCTTT
TRBJ2-1 NA TRBV23-1 NA CAGVEGNPYNEQFF TGCGCTGGCGTGGAGGGTAACCCATACAATGAGCAGTTCTTC
TRBJ2-5 NA TRBV6-5 NA CASRPQQETQYF TGTGCCAGCAGGCCTCAGCAAGAGACCCAGTACTTC
TRBJ1-1 NA TRBV28 NA CASSFGGSSTEAFF TGTGCCAGCAGTTTTGGGGGGTCCTCGACTGAAGCTTTCTTT
TRBJ2-2 NA TRBV7-9 NA CASSLVGLRAGELFF TGTGCCAGCAGCTTAGTTGGGCTACGGGCCGGGGAGCTGTTTTTT
TRBJ1-5 TRBD1 TRBV7-8 NA CASSNAGQGAYQPQHF TGTGCCAGCAGCAACGCGGGACAGGGGGCTTATCAGCCCCAGCATTTT
TRBJ2-2 NA TRBV5-1 NA CASSLVELRRGIGELFF TGCGCCAGCAGCTTGGTCGAACTTAGGCGCGGGATCGGGGAGCTGTTTTTT
TRBJ1-2 NA TRBV18 NA CASSTRGADGYTF TGTGCCAGCTCCACTAGGGGGGCTGATGGCTACACCTTC
TRBJ2-1 NA TRBV7-2 NA CASSLHQVNEQFF TGTGCCAGCAGCTTACATCAGGTCAATGAGCAGTTCTTC
TRBJ2-1 TRBD1 TRBV7-2 NA CASSRGQGTYNEQFF TGTGCCAGCAGCCGCGGACAGGGAACTTACAATGAGCAGTTCTTC
TRBJ2-1 TRBD2 TRBV7-2 NA CASSSSGTITYNEQFF TGTGCCAGCAGCTCATCGGGGACTATTACCTACAATGAGCAGTTCTTC
TRBJ1-2 TRBD1 TRBV5-1 once CASSSRDRGQYGYTF TGCGCCAGCAGCTCCAGGGACAGGGGCCAATATGGCTACACCTTC
TRBJ2-5 TRBD1 TRBV6-6 NA CASSPTGTGPQETQYF TGTGCCAGCAGTCCAACCGGGACAGGGCCTCAAGAGACCCAGTACTTC
TRBJ2-3 NA TRBV7-3 few CASSFGVDTQYF TGTGCCAGCAGCTTCGGGGTCGATACGCAGTATTTT
TRBJ1-2 NA TRBV9 once CASSVVSGFYGYTF TGTGCCAGCAGCGTAGTTTCCGGGTTCTATGGCTACACCTTC
TRBJ1-1 NA TRBV7-8 once CASSLHRMNTEAFF TGTGCCAGCAGTTTACACCGAATGAACACTGAAGCTTTCTTT
TRBJ1-2 NA TRBV11-2 NA CALELPGRRGYTF TGTGCCCTAGAACTCCCAGGGCGTCGCGGCTACACCTTC
TRBJ2-2 TRBD2 TRBV3-1/TRBV3-2 NA CASSRLAGANTGELFF TGTGCCAGCAGCCGACTAGCGGGGGCCAACACCGGGGAGCTGTTTTTT
TRBJ1-2 NA TRBV18 NA CASSPIGDYGYTF TGTGCCAGCTCACCGATAGGGGATTATGGCTACACCTTC
TRBJ2-1 TRBD1 TRBV24-1 NA CATSDPQGLGVEQFF TGTGCCACCAGTGATCCACAGGGGCTAGGAGTCGAGCAGTTCTTC
TRBJ2-7 NA TRBV6-5 NA CASSSTGPLYEQYF TGTGCCAGCAGTTCCACGGGACCCCTCTACGAGCAGTACTTC
TRBJ2-1 NA TRBV19 NA CASHGLGGEQFF TGTGCCAGCCATGGACTTGGGGGGGAGCAGTTCTTC
TRBJ1-1 NA TRBV5-1 NA CASSSHERNVNTEAFF TGCGCCAGCAGCTCACACGAGCGAAACGTGAACACTGAAGCTTTCTTT
TRBJ2-2 NA TRBV28 NA CATSGPSLTGELFF TGTGCCACCTCGGGCCCATCTCTGACCGGGGAGCTGTTTTTT
TRBJ2-3 TRBD1 TRBV2 NA CASRGQGLGTDTQYF TGTGCCAGCAGGGGACAGGGCTTGGGCACAGATACGCAGTATTTT
TRBJ1-2 NA TRBV30 NA CAWSLPGGYGYTF TGTGCCTGGAGTCTGCCGGGGGGCTATGGCTACACCTTC
TRBJ1-5 TRBD1 TRBV30 NA CAWSSGQYNQPQHF TGTGCCTGGAGTTCGGGACAGTACAATCAGCCCCAGCATTTT